This TCR beta chain was identified in a study of PD-L1 blockade in urothelial cancer. Study context: Atezolizumab therapy began for patients at some point between 2014 and 2015, dosed at 1,200 mg intravenously every 3 weeks. Males with bladder-origin urothelial cancer made up about 90% of the 29 patients.

The V segment lost 5 bases and the J segment 3 bases; nucleotides outside the gene matches: 8. The CDR3 extends over 15 amino acids. Germline-derived CDR1 and CDR2 are LNHDA and SQIVND (reference sequence). Time point of the sample: peripheral blood 6 weeks after treatment start. TCRdb's table, derived via immunoSEQ multiplex PCR, lists solely in-frame clones and lacks some. The profile shows about 30,000 clones, approximately 90% of them singletons. The clonotype was recovered from an elderly man with urothelial cancer. This sample comprised PBMCs, obtained around atezolizumab (anti-PD-L1) treatment. J is TRBJ2-7 and V is TRBV19; 9 nucleotides match TRBD1. The CDR3, as DNA: TGTGCCAGTAGTGGACCGGGACAGGGTATCTACGAGCAGTACTTC. This gives the protein CASSGPGQGIYEQYF. Drawing the rest from reference TRBV19 and TRBJ2-7, the complete variable domain is DGGITQSPKYLFRKEGQNVTLSCEQNLNHDAMYWYRQDPGQGLRLIYYSQIVNDFQKGDIAEGYSVSREKKESFPLTVTSAQKNPTAFYLCASSGPGQGIYEQYFGPGTRLTVT.